This T cell receptor beta chain was recorded in a study of CD8+CD57+ T cells in acquired aplastic anemia. The CDR3 has 16 residues. Germline V lookup: CDR1 KGHDR, CDR2 SFDVKD. All sequencing subjects had displayed CD8+CD57+ cell expansion on flow cytometry. Profiling of TCR beta VDJ combinations and CDR3 sequences used genomic DNA as template. Via MiXCR, TCRdb re-called the reads, giving one row per CDR3 protein. This table has roughly 160,000 distinct CDR3 sequences, about 70% appearing once. Concerning this clonotype itself: At one end, the junction sequence differs from germline, possibly due to a read error.

This sequence was found in a human donor with aplastic anemia. This chain joins TRBV24-1 and TRBJ1-5; 8 bases are shared with TRBD1. The specimen sequenced was sorted CD4+, CD8+, or CD8+CD57+ T cells (not recorded which) from PBMCs. CDR3 residues: CATGDGDRGGNQPQHF. The CDR3 region has the DNA TGTGCCACCGGTGATGGAGACAGGGGAGGGAATCAGCCCCAGCATTTT.